The 23 T cell receptor beta chains listed next were all sequenced from one sample in a study of T-cell memory formation after mild COVID-19. One entry per CDR3 protein results from TCRdb running MiXCR on the 5' RACE reads. The sample lists some 440,000 distinct CDR3 sequences, about 23% occurring once. Sequences were obtained from PBMCs or a T cell subset sorted from them (not recorded which). These receptors were taken from an adult woman who had mild COVID-19 (a few samples of this study predate the infection). Cell type and time point are not known.

The chain links TRBV6-5 to TRBJ1-4; D is perhaps TRBD1 (5 bases). V lost 9 bases and J 8 bases, leaving 25 bases between the germline ends. The germline V gene has CDR1 MNHEY and CDR2 SVGAGI. CDR3 length: 16 residues. CDR3 DNA: TGTGCCAGTGGTTCGGGTGTGGTAGGGGCTGCCGAAAAACTGTTTTTT. This translates into CASGSGVVGAAEKLFF.

The CDR3 here is CASSPTGGNEQYF. CDR3 coding DNA: TGCGCCAGCAGCCCGACCGGGGGGAACGAGCAGTACTTC. The chain joins TRBV4-3 to TRBJ2-7, with TRBD2 identical over 7 bases. There are 13 residues in the CDR3. J was trimmed by 5 bases and V by 4 bases; bases with no gene match: 5. Germline V CDR1 and CDR2: LGHNA, YSLEER.

The chain links TRBV5-4 to TRBJ2-1, with 11 bases matching TRBD2. The germline V gene has CDR1 SGHNT and CDR2 YYREEE (reference sequence). V lost 4 bases and J lost 7; bases outside the gene matches: 7. The CDR3 has 15 amino acids. The DNA of the CDR3 is TGTGCCAGCAGCGCGGGACTAGCGGAATGGAATGAGCAGTTCTTC. Translating gives CASSAGLAEWNEQFF.

The chain uses TRBV29-1 and TRBJ2-3; no clear D. The CDR3 totals 10 residues. Germline CDR1 and CDR2: SQVTM and ANQGSEA. Deletions cut 7 bases from V and 2 bases from J, with 4 bases between. The CDR3 bases are TGCAGCGCTGCCACAGATACGCAGTATTTT. This encodes CSAATDTQYF.

This clonotype has just a few counts. The rearrangement joins TRBV5-1 to TRBJ2-7, with D hard to call. The germline V and J ends were trimmed by 0 bases and 6 bases, with 7 bases remaining between them. The CDR3 has 12 amino acids. Germline V gene lookup returns CDR1 SGHRS and CDR2 YFSETQ. The CDR3 DNA reads TGCGCCAGCAGCTTGGGGACCCCCGAGCAGTACTTC. Residues: CASSLGTPEQYF.

The chain carries TRBV7-8 and TRBJ1-5; the match to TRBD1 covers 7 bases. Germline V gene data show CDR1 as SGHVS and CDR2 as FQNEAQ. This CDR3 comprises 14 residues. V was clipped by 3 bases and J by 7 bases; unmatched bases: 6. As DNA, the CDR3 is TGTGCCAGCAGCTTTTCAGGGGGAAAACAGCCCCAGCATTTT. Amino acid sequence: CASSFSGGKQPQHF.

The rearrangement joins TRBV7-6 to TRBJ2-1; 8 bases match TRBD1. Germline loops: CDR1 SGHVS, CDR2 FNYEAQ. The V gene end was trimmed by 8 bases and the J gene end by 1 base; junction bases not matched to a gene: 7. The CDR3 spans 15 residues. CDR3 amino acids: CASRTGQESYNEQFF. DNA for the CDR3: TGTGCCAGCCGAACGGGACAGGAATCCTACAATGAGCAGTTCTTC.

The V gene is TRBV5-4, the J gene TRBJ1-4; 7 bases align to TRBD1. V was clipped by 2 bases and J by 4 bases; unmatched bases: 5. The CDR3 contains 15 residues. Germline V CDR1 and CDR2: SGHNT, YYREEE (reference sequence). The CDR3 sequence: CASSFSGTDNEKLFF. In DNA, the CDR3 is TGTGCCAGCAGCTTCTCCGGGACAGATAATGAAAAACTGTTTTTT. The full variable domain, rest sourced from reference TRBV5-4 and TRBJ1-4, is ETGVTQSPTHLIKTRGQQVTLRCSSQSGHNTVSWYQQALGQGPQFIFQYYREEENGRGNFPPRFSGLQFPNYSSELNVNALELDDSALYLCASSFSGTDNEKLFFGSGTQLSVL.

This clonotype was found a few times. CDR3 nucleotides: TGTGCCAGCAGCAGCGGGATGGCCCTTAATGAGCAGTTCTTC. Protein sequence: CASSSGMALNEQFF. The chain carries TRBV9 and TRBJ2-1; 7 bases line up with TRBD2. CDR1 is SGDLS, CDR2 YYNGEE, per germline. The J segment lost 7 bases and the V segment lost 4 bases, leaving 8 bases of the junction unmatched. This CDR3 spans 14 amino acids.

J is TRBJ1-1 and V is TRBV5-1; possibly TRBD1 for D (5 bases). Germline values: CDR1 SGHRS, CDR2 YFSETQ. Trimming removed 0 bases from V and 3 bases from J, with 12 bases in between. This CDR3 comprises 15 residues. CDR3 amino acids: CASSLAGPADTEAFF. In DNA form, the CDR3 reads TGCGCCAGCAGCTTGGCGGGACCAGCGGACACTGAAGCTTTCTTT.

The chain recombines TRBV7-8 with TRBJ2-2, with TRBD1 as a possible D gene (6 bases). The CDR3 is 14 residues long. Trimming left V 7 bases short and J 2 bases short, with 11 bases between. CDR1 is SGHVS and CDR2 is FQNEAQ in the germline V gene. The CDR3 region has the DNA TGTGCCAGCAAGACCAGGGGAAACACCGGGGAGCTGTTTTTT. Protein sequence: CASKTRGNTGELFF.

V and J are TRBV6-4 and TRBJ2-5; D is ambiguous. CDR3 length: 14 residues. Germline V gene data show CDR1 as MRHNA and CDR2 as SNTAGT. V was clipped by 3 bases and J by 7 bases, with 15 bases between them. Written as DNA, the CDR3 is TGTGCCAGCAGTGAATGGCGGCCCCAGAGGACCCAGTACTTC. It translates to CASSEWRPQRTQYF.

The J gene is TRBJ1-4, the V gene TRBV7-2; D unresolved. V was clipped by 9 bases and J by 5 bases, with 13 bases between them. Germline values: CDR1 SGHTA, CDR2 FQGNSA. This CDR3 is 13 amino acids long. CDR3 residues: CASAVATNEKLFF. The CDR3 DNA sequence: TGTGCCAGTGCGGTGGCGACGAATGAAAAACTGTTTTTT.

This sequence joins TRBV4-3 and TRBJ2-5; 8 nucleotides agree with TRBD1. The V and J ends lost 0 bases and 2 bases, in that order; junction bases with no gene match: 5. Germline V gene sequence: CDR1 LGHNA, CDR2 YSLEER. CDR3 length: 16 amino acids. The CDR3 DNA follows: TGCGCCAGCAGCCAAGATTACGGGACAGGACAAGAGACCCAGTACTTC. Protein: CASSQDYGTGQETQYF.

The genes are TRBV6-5 and TRBJ2-5, with D maybe TRBD2 (5 bases). The germline V gene has CDR1 MNHEY and CDR2 SVGAGI. The CDR3 runs 15 residues. V dropped 4 bases and J dropped 4 bases, with 16 bases sitting between them. CDR3 coding DNA: TGTGCCAGCAGTTTAGCGTGGGAGTCTGGAGAGACCCAGTACTTC. This sequence encodes CASSLAWESGETQYF.

This sequence joins TRBV7-2 and TRBJ2-5; the D gene is possibly TRBD2 (5 bases). Germline assignment: CDR1 SGHTA and CDR2 FQGNSA. The V end lost 7 bases, the J end lost 1 base, and 10 bases lay between the germline ends. The CDR3 sequence is 13 residues long. Here the CDR3 DNA reads TGTGCCAGCACGCAGGAGGTCCAAGAGACCCAGTACTTC. As protein: CASTQEVQETQYF.

This clonotype was counted a few times. The chain couples TRBV15 to TRBJ2-5, with 9 bases matching TRBD1. CDR3 length: 16 amino acids. Germline CDR1 reads LNHNV; CDR2 reads YYDKDF (reference sequence). J gave up 3 bases and V 0 bases, and 5 bases lay outside the gene matches. The CDR3 DNA follows: TGTGCCACCAGCAGAGATCTGGGACAGGGAGAAGAGACCCAGTACTTC. Translation gives CATSRDLGQGEETQYF.

At least ten counts were recorded for this clonotype. V gene TRBV12-3 or TRBV12-4 combines with J gene TRBJ2-2; D unclear. This CDR3 region has 16 residues. The V gene lost 7 bases and the J gene lost 5 bases, with 20 bases spanning the gap. The CDR3 loop reads CASTPRAGTRTGELFF. CDR3 sequence (DNA): TGTGCCAGCACCCCCCGGGCCGGAACGAGAACCGGGGAGCTGTTTTTT.

The chain carries TRBV25-1 and TRBJ2-7, with D possibly being TRBD1 or TRBD2 (5 bases each). V lost 3 bases and J 6 bases, leaving 9 bases between the germline ends. Germline lookup yields CDR1 MGHDK and CDR2 SYGVNS. CDR3 size: 12 residues. The CDR3 nucleotides read TGTGCCAGCAGTGATTGGGGGAGCGAGCAGTACTTC. It is translated as CASSDWGSEQYF.

The rearrangement links TRBV7-9 to TRBJ1-2, with 8 bases lining up with TRBD1. With V trimmed by 5 bases and J by 8 bases, 10 bases remained unmatched. CDR3 length equals 14 residues. CDR1 is SEHNR, CDR2 FQNEAQ, per germline (reference sequence). The CDR3 protein is CASSTGTGGPGYTF. The CDR3 DNA is TGTGCCAGCAGCACCGGGACAGGAGGCCCCGGCTACACCTTC.

This clonotype was found a few times. This chain connects TRBV9 to TRBJ2-3; TRBD2 matches at 14 bases. CDR3 length: 19 residues. V gave up 2 bases and J gave up 3 bases; unmatched junction bases: 11. Germline CDR1 reads SGDLS; CDR2 reads YYNGEE. The CDR3 sequence: CASSVASTSGGAWTDTQYF. The CDR3 DNA reads as TGTGCCAGCAGCGTCGCCTCGACTAGCGGGGGGGCCTGGACAGATACGCAGTATTTT.

This clonotype was seen repeatedly, ten times or more. V is TRBV6-2 or TRBV6-3 and J is TRBJ2-1; maybe TRBD1 (6 bases). In germline, CDR1 is MNHEY, CDR2 SVGEGT. V lost 5 bases to trimming and J lost 7 bases, with 15 bases between them. The length of the CDR3 is 14 residues. CDR3 sequence: CASSAGELLNEQFF. The DNA of the CDR3 is TGTGCCAGCAGTGCAGGGGAACTTCTTAATGAGCAGTTCTTC.

This clonotype was found many times. The chain couples TRBV7-8 to TRBJ2-7, with D possibly TRBD2 on 6 matching bases. Trimming removed 5 bases from V and 3 bases from J, with 14 bases in between. CDR1 is SGHVS and CDR2 is FQNEAQ in the germline V gene. The CDR3 extends over 14 amino acids. The CDR3, as DNA: TGTGCCAGCAGCCTCGGAGGGCCGGGCTACGAGCAGTACTTC. This gives the protein CASSLGGPGYEQYF.